The 26 T cell receptor beta chains given below trace back to one sample, sequenced in a study of post-analysis software for immune sequencing data. Whole-study results and caveats: Patients had higher frequencies than controls of roughly 5 TRBV segments, including TRBV5-6, TRBV5-1 and TRBV20-1.

The antigens these receptors bind are not known. TCR beta cDNA libraries included unique molecular identifiers. TCRdb reanalysed the PCR reads using MiXCR and keeps one entry per CDR3 protein. The sample holds more than 450,000 distinct CDR3 sequences, around 36% seen once. The sequenced sample was blood. These receptors were taken from a girl aged 2-17 years with multiple sclerosis.

Note on this clonotype: One end of the junction is discordant with germline, which a read error may explain. The rearrangement joins TRBV10-3 to TRBJ2-3; D is undetermined. The CDR3 contains 13 residues. CDR1 and CDR2 (germline): ENHRY, SYGVKD. This chain's CDR3 is CAIGEPFRDTQYF. The CDR3 region has the DNA TGTGCCATCGGTGAGCCTTTCAGGGATACGCAGTATTTT.

The table lists this clonotype with a few counts. The chain combines TRBV20-1 with TRBJ2-7, with TRBD1 matching over 9 bases. The germline gives CDR1 DFQATT, CDR2 SNEGSKA (reference sequence). The V gene end was trimmed by 5 bases and the J gene end by 7 bases; junction bases not matched to a gene: 9. The CDR3 is 13 residues long. The CDR3 DNA reads as TGCAGTGCTTCGGTAGACAGGGGGAGGGAGCAGTACTTC. Translating it yields CSASVDRGREQYF.

The chain combines TRBV7-3 with TRBJ1-1; 7 bases are shared with TRBD1. The CDR3 contains 14 residues. CDR1 SGHTA and CDR2 FQGTGA come from the germline V gene. Trimming took 4 bases from V and 1 from J; bases not matched to a gene: 3. The CDR3 spells CASSSGQANTEAFF. The CDR3 bases are TGTGCCAGCAGCTCCGGACAGGCGAACACTGAAGCTTTCTTT.

This chain links TRBV20-1 with TRBJ1-1; TRBD1 is a possible D gene (6 bases). CDR1 DFQATT and CDR2 SNEGSKA come from the germline V gene (reference sequence). Trimming stripped 0 bases from V and 4 bases from J, with 12 bases between. The CDR3 consists of 14 residues. The CDR3 region has the DNA TGCAGTGCTAGAGAGGGGCAGGGGAGCACTGAAGCTTTCTTT. The encoded protein is CSAREGQGSTEAFF.

The chain joins TRBV29-1 to TRBJ2-1; weak D call: TRBD2 (7 bases). CDR3 length equals 14 residues. Deletions cut 6 bases from V and 0 bases from J, with 12 bases between. The germline V gene has CDR1 SQVTM and CDR2 ANQGSEA. Here the CDR3 reads CSVGGGGSYNEQFF. The CDR3 DNA follows: TGCAGCGTAGGCGGGGGCGGCTCCTACAATGAGCAGTTCTTC.

The genes are TRBV9 and TRBJ2-7; TRBD2 matches 10 bases. The CDR3 has 17 amino acids. The germline CDR1 and CDR2 sequences are SGDLS and YYNGEE. V gave up 4 bases and J gave up 7 bases; unmatched junction bases: 17. The CDR3 spells CASSPTRTSGWTSEQYF. The CDR3 coding sequence is TGTGCCAGCAGCCCCACCCGGACTAGCGGTTGGACGTCTGAGCAGTACTTC.

The chain employs TRBV10-2 and TRBJ1-5; TRBD1 agrees at 7 bases. Germline CDR1 and CDR2: WSHSY and SAAADI. After removal of 3 bases from V and 4 bases from J, the junction contained 12 bases not matched to a gene. The CDR3 extends over 17 amino acids. The CDR3 coding sequence is TGCGCCAGCAGTGATTCCGCAGGGGGGACAGAGAATCAGCCCCAGCATTTT. It is translated as CASSDSAGGTENQPQHF.

This rearrangement joins TRBV25-1 to TRBJ2-1; TRBD1 aligns across 8 bases. The germline gives CDR1 MGHDK, CDR2 SYGVNS. CDR3 length: 15 residues. V gave up 1 base and J gave up 5 bases; unmatched junction bases: 4. This CDR3 reads CASSEFGTGHNEQFF. Here the CDR3 DNA reads TGTGCCAGCAGTGAATTCGGGACAGGTCACAATGAGCAGTTCTTC.

Concerning this clonotype: Just one base apart from a much larger clone, this may be a read error. The V gene is TRBV5-1, the J gene TRBJ2-7, with no clear D. V lost 4 bases and J lost 1, with 12 bases in between. CDR1 and CDR2 from the germline V gene are SGHRS and YFSETQ. The CDR3 length is 14 residues. In nucleotides, the CDR3 is TGCGCCAGCAGCCCGGATCACGGGTCCTACGAGCAGTACTTC. Amino acid sequence: CASSPDHGSYEQYF. Filled out from reference TRBV5-1 and TRBJ2-7, the complete variable domain reads KAGVTQTPRYLIKTRGQQVTLSCSPISGHRSVSWYQQTPGQGLQFLFEYFSETQRNKGNFPGRFSGRQFSNSRSEMNVSTLELGDSALYLCASSPDHGSYEQYFGPGTRLTVT.

This clonotype has a single count. The chain joins TRBV5-1 to TRBJ2-5; D might be TRBD1 (5 bases). V lost 5 bases to trimming and J lost 4 bases, with 18 bases between them. This CDR3 has 15 residues. Per the germline V gene, CDR1 is SGHRS and CDR2 is YFSETQ. The chain's CDR3 is CASRLGQGIGETQYF. In DNA form, the CDR3 reads TGCGCCAGCAGACTTGGACAAGGGATAGGAGAGACCCAGTACTTC.

As concerns this clonotype: The junction shows a germline mismatch at one end, possibly a read error. The rearrangement joins TRBV12-3 or TRBV12-4 to TRBJ2-7; D uncertain. This CDR3 comprises 11 residues. The CDR3 DNA reads as TGTGCCGGCAGTGTGACCGTCGAGCAGTACTTC. Its protein is CAGSVTVEQYF.

This chain connects TRBV7-6 to TRBJ2-5; TRBD2 agrees at 8 bases. The CDR3 loop spans 15 amino acids. Trimming took 5 bases from V and 4 from J; bases not matched to a gene: 9. Germline V gene data show CDR1 as SGHVS and CDR2 as FNYEAQ. The CDR3 DNA is TGTGCCAGCAGCACACGTAGCGGGGCGGTAGAGACCCAGTACTTC. Translated: CASSTRSGAVETQYF.

The V and J genes are TRBV18 and TRBJ2-5, with 9 bases matching TRBD1. The CDR3 spans 17 residues. Trimming removed 3 bases from V and 3 bases from J; junction bases left unmatched: 11. CDR1 is KGHSH and CDR2 is LQKENI in the germline V gene. CDR3: CASSPRIPGQGEETQYF. The CDR3 bases are TGTGCCAGCTCACCCAGAATCCCGGGACAGGGAGAAGAGACCCAGTACTTC.

This clonotype was seen once. The CDR3 DNA is TGCGCCAGCAGCTTCTCGGGGACTGAGCAGTTCTTC. Translation: CASSFSGTEQFF. V gene TRBV5-1 combines with J gene TRBJ2-1; tentatively, D is TRBD1 or TRBD2 (5 bases each). The germline V and J ends were trimmed by 2 bases and 9 bases, with 9 bases remaining between them. This CDR3 comprises 12 residues. CDR1 is SGHRS and CDR2 is YFSETQ in the germline V gene. The full variable domain, its missing parts supplied by reference TRBV5-1 and TRBJ2-1, is KAGVTQTPRYLIKTRGQQVTLSCSPISGHRSVSWYQQTPGQGLQFLFEYFSETQRNKGNFPGRFSGRQFSNSRSEMNVSTLELGDSALYLCASSFSGTEQFFGPGTRLTVL.

A word on this clonotype: One end of the junction fails to match germline, which may point to a read error. The gene calls are TRBV20-1 and TRBJ2-3; the D gene is possibly TRBD2 (5 bases). This CDR3 has 12 amino acids. CDR1 is DFQATT, CDR2 SNEGSKA, per germline (reference sequence). CDR3 region: CSRTPSIDTQYF. The CDR3 DNA follows: TGCAGTAGAACCCCTAGCATAGATACGCAGTATTTT.

The CDR3 sequence is CASSLEAAGYTF. The CDR3 nucleotides are TGTGCCAGCAGCTTGGAGGCCGCTGGCTACACCTTC. The genes are TRBV5-6 and TRBJ1-2; D gene ambiguous. V lost 0 bases and J 7 bases, leaving 7 bases between the germline ends. The germline V gene has CDR1 SGHDT and CDR2 YYEEEE. There are 12 residues in the CDR3.

This clonotype was detected many times. V is TRBV20-1 and J is TRBJ2-5; 8 bases map to TRBD1. The CDR3 length is 14 residues. Trimming took 0 bases from V and 4 from J; bases not matched to a gene: 4. Germline V gives CDR1 DFQATT, CDR2 SNEGSKA (reference sequence). CDR3 bases: TGCAGTGCTAGAGAGGCAGGGGGCGCAGAGACCCAGTACTTC. Translation: CSAREAGGAETQYF.

The V gene is TRBV7-9, the J gene TRBJ2-7; 7 bases are a match to TRBD1. Germline V CDR1 and CDR2: SEHNR, FQNEAQ (reference sequence). The CDR3 runs 15 residues. V was pared by 5 bases and J by 7 bases, with 14 bases of the junction left unmatched. The DNA of the CDR3 is TGTGCCAGCAGCATGCTATCGACAGGGTCGGGTGAGCAGTACTTC. It encodes CASSMLSTGSGEQYF.

This clonotype occurred many times. This sequence joins TRBV20-1 and TRBJ2-4, with D possibly matching TRBD2 (5 bases). This CDR3 has 14 residues. The V end lost 3 bases, the J end lost 2 bases, and 11 bases lay between the germline ends. Germline V gene sequence: CDR1 DFQATT, CDR2 SNEGSKA (reference sequence). DNA of the CDR3: TGCAGTGCTAGGGTCGGGATGTCCAAAAACATTCAGTACTTC. This translates into CSARVGMSKNIQYF.

The chain carries TRBV6-5 and TRBJ1-4; unclear D gene. With 6 bases removed from V and 0 bases from J, the gap between germline ends came to 11 bases. Germline V gene lookup returns CDR1 MNHEY and CDR2 SVGAGI. CDR3 length: 15 residues. The CDR3 here is CASRRGVSTNEKLFF. The CDR3, as DNA: TGTGCCAGCAGACGCGGGGTCTCAACTAATGAAAAACTGTTTTTT.

This clonotype was seen more than once but under ten times. This rearrangement joins TRBV7-8 to TRBJ2-1, with D tentatively TRBD1 (7 bases). This CDR3 comprises 17 residues. CDR1 is SGHVS and CDR2 is FQNEAQ in the germline V gene. V was trimmed by 3 bases and J by 8 bases, leaving 23 bases between them. CDR3 amino acids: CASSFNSGGLSVYEQFF. Here the CDR3 DNA reads TGTGCCAGCAGCTTCAACTCAGGGGGGCTCTCGGTGTATGAGCAGTTCTTC.

The V and J genes are TRBV12-3 or TRBV12-4 and TRBJ2-7, with D unresolved. V was clipped by 4 bases and J by 0 bases, with 7 bases between them. This CDR3 has 13 amino acids. In DNA form, the CDR3 reads TGTGCCAGCAGTTACGACAACTCCTACGAGCAGTACTTC. Amino acids: CASSYDNSYEQYF.

J is TRBJ2-7 and V is TRBV20-1; the D gene could be TRBD1 or TRBD2 (5 bases each). Gene TRBJ2-5 matches the end of the DNA better, so the J call may be wrong. The CDR3 spans 13 residues. The germline V gene has CDR1 DFQATT and CDR2 SNEGSKA (reference sequence). CDR3 residues: CSARVTGGETQYF. In DNA, the CDR3 is TGCAGTGCTAGAGTGACTGGGGGAGAGACCCAGTACTTC.

This clonotype occurred a few times. This chain joins TRBV29-1 and TRBJ1-5; 8 bases are a match to TRBD1. V shed 4 bases, J shed 8 bases, and the junction held 4 bases outside the gene matches. This CDR3 region has 12 residues. The germline gives CDR1 SQVTM, CDR2 ANQGSEA. CDR3 loop: CSVGQGAEPQHF. The DNA of the CDR3 is TGCAGCGTTGGGCAGGGGGCCGAGCCCCAGCATTTT.

This clonotype has a count of ten or more. V gene TRBV25-1 combines with J gene TRBJ2-2; D is perhaps TRBD2 (6 bases). CDR3 length equals 13 residues. Germline values: CDR1 MGHDK, CDR2 SYGVNS. V dropped 0 bases and J dropped 9 bases, with 8 bases sitting between them. The CDR3 DNA reads TGTGCCAGCAGTGAATATGGAGGGAGGGAGCTGTTTTTT. Amino acid sequence: CASSEYGGRELFF.

V gene TRBV11-1 combines with J gene TRBJ1-1; D gene uncertain. This CDR3 spans 13 amino acids. Trimming removed 5 bases from V and 3 bases from J, with 10 bases in between. Germline V gene lookup returns CDR1 SGHAT and CDR2 FQDESV (reference sequence). CDR3 protein: CASSQNGYTEAFF. CDR3 DNA: TGTGCCAGCAGCCAGAACGGGTACACTGAAGCTTTCTTT. The whole variable domain, filled in from reference TRBV11-1 and TRBJ1-1, reads EAEVAQSPRYKITEKSQAVAFWCDPISGHATLYWYRQILGQGPELLVQFQDESVVDDSQLPKDRFSAERLKGVDSTLKIQPAELGDSAMYLCASSQNGYTEAFFGQGTRLTVV.